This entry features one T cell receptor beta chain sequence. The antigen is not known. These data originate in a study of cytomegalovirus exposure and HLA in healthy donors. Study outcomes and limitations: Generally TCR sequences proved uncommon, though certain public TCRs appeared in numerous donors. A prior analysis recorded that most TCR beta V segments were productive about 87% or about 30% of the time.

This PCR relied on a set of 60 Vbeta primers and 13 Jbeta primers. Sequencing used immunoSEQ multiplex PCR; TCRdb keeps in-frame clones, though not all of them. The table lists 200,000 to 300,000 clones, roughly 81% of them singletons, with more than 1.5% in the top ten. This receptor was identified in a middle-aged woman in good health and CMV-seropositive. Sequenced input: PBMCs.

The CDR3 loop reads CASSWDRSNYGYTF. CDR3 in DNA: TGTGCCAGCAGCTGGGACAGATCTAACTATGGCTACACCTTC. The rearrangement links TRBV28 to TRBJ1-2; TRBD1 aligns across 7 bases. The germline V gene has CDR1 MDHEN and CDR2 SYDVKM. V lost 6 bases to trimming and J lost 0 bases; unmatched junction nucleotides: 4. There are 14 residues in the CDR3.